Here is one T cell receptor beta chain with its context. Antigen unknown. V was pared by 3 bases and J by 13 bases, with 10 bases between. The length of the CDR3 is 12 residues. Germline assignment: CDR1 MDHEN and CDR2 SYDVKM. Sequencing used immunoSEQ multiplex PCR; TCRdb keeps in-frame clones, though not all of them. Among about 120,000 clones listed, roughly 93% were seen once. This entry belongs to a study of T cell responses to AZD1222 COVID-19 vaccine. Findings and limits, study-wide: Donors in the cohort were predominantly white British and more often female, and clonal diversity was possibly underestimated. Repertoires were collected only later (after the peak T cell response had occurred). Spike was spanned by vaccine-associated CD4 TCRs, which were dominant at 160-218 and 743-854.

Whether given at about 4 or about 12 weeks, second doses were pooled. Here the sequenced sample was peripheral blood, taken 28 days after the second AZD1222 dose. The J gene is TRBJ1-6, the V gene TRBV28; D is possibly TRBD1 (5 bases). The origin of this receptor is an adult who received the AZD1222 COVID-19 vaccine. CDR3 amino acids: CASSFDRGPLHF. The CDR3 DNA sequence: TGTGCCAGCAGTTTTGATCGGGGGCCCCTCCACTTT.